Listed here are 30 T cell receptor beta chains from one sample, sequenced in a study of T cell changes during pregnancy in multiple sclerosis (dated 2019 in TCRdb). Library preparation employed the immunoSEQ multiplex PCR assay. Not all clones reach the TCRdb copy of this immuneACCESS table, which keeps in-frame sequences only. Checked studies attribute under half of the gap to unresolved V genes and leave the rest unexplained. For this sample there are approximately 61,000 clones; 88% appear just once. About 1.7% of the sample rests with the top ten. The sample here was peripheral blood, taken in the first trimester of pregnancy. These receptors came from a female donor with multiple sclerosis, enrolled in a pregnancy study.

The chain uses TRBV11-2 and TRBJ2-3; weak D call: TRBD2 (6 bases). Trimming removed 0 bases at V and 1 base at J, with 14 bases between. The CDR3 runs 17 residues. The germline V gene encodes CDR1 SGHAT and CDR2 FQNNGV. The CDR3 is CASSLDPQRVGTDTQYF. In DNA, the CDR3 is TGTGCCAGCAGCTTAGATCCCCAGCGGGTGGGCACAGATACGCAGTATTTT.

The chain joins TRBV6-5 to TRBJ2-1, with D tentatively TRBD2 (6 bases). CDR3 length: 15 residues. Germline CDR1 and CDR2: MNHEY and SVGAGI. Trimming pared 0 bases from V and 9 bases from J, leaving 15 bases between. CDR3 residues: CASSYSSGSYGEQFF. DNA for the CDR3: TGTGCCAGCAGTTACTCTAGCGGCTCGTATGGTGAGCAGTTCTTC.

The chain employs TRBV5-1 and TRBJ2-1, with 10 bases matching TRBD2. The CDR3 has 15 residues. J gave up 8 bases and V 4 bases, and 9 bases lay outside the gene matches. The germline V gene has CDR1 SGHRS and CDR2 YFSETQ. CDR3 DNA sequence: TGCGCCAGCAGCCATAAGCGGGAGGGCCCTCATGAGCAGTTCTTC. Encoded protein: CASSHKREGPHEQFF.

The V and J genes are TRBV5-6 and TRBJ2-1, with D possibly being TRBD1 (5 bases). V was pared by 5 bases and J by 2 bases, with 20 bases between. Germline V gene data show CDR1 as SGHDT and CDR2 as YYEEEE. The CDR3 loop spans 17 amino acids. The CDR3 protein is CASRWGLGANTYNEQFF. CDR3 sequence (DNA): TGTGCCAGCAGGTGGGGCCTAGGAGCGAATACCTACAATGAGCAGTTCTTC.

The V gene is TRBV9, the J gene TRBJ2-1; 7 bases are shared with TRBD2. The CDR3 extends over 16 amino acids. The V segment lost 4 bases and the J segment 8 bases; nucleotides outside the gene matches: 15. In germline, CDR1 is SGDLS, CDR2 YYNGEE. CDR3 sequence: CASSPSGDPFFDEQFF. DNA for the CDR3: TGTGCCAGCAGCCCGAGCGGGGACCCATTTTTCGATGAGCAGTTCTTC.

This sequence joins TRBV7-9 and TRBJ1-4; D call uncertain. CDR1 SEHNR and CDR2 FQNEAQ come from the germline V gene (reference sequence). With 3 bases removed from V and 0 bases from J, the gap between germline ends came to 14 bases. The length of the CDR3 is 17 residues. This chain's CDR3 is CASSFRQNFATNEKLFF. Written as DNA, the CDR3 is TGTGCCAGCAGCTTTCGCCAAAACTTTGCAACTAATGAAAAACTGTTTTTT.

The genes are TRBV4-1 and TRBJ1-4, with 8 nucleotides matching TRBD1. V shed 4 bases and J 8 bases; nucleotides not matched to a gene: 12. CDR3 length: 16 residues. CDR1 and CDR2 (germline): MGHRA, YSYEKL. The CDR3 reads CASSPTGQGSIEKLFF. The DNA for the CDR3 is TGCGCCAGCAGCCCTACTGGACAGGGAAGTATAGAAAAACTGTTTTTT.

The chain joins TRBV7-9 to TRBJ2-1; TRBD1 agrees at 11 bases. Germline lookup yields CDR1 SEHNR and CDR2 FQNEAQ (reference sequence). The CDR3 contains 16 residues. V trimming: 5 bases; J trimming: 10 bases; junction bases outside the gene matches: 13. The CDR3 DNA reads TGTGCCAGCAGCCTAAGTGGGGACAGGGGGTTGGACGAGCAGTTCTTC. This codes for CASSLSGDRGLDEQFF. Drawing the rest from reference TRBV7-9 and TRBJ2-1, the complete variable domain is DTGVSQNPRHKITKRGQNVTFRCDPISEHNRLYWYRQTLGQGPEFLTYFQNEAQLEKSRLLSDRFSAERPKGSFSTLEIQRTEQGDSAMYLCASSLSGDRGLDEQFFGPGTRLTVL.

V and J are TRBV2 and TRBJ2-1; D remains unclear. Germline V CDR1 and CDR2: SNHLY, FYNNEI. There are 18 residues in the CDR3. V gave up 3 bases and J gave up 2 bases, with 20 bases separating them. CDR3 DNA sequence: TGTGCCAGCAGTGACGATCCAGCGTCCCCTTCCCCCTACAATGAGCAGTTCTTC. Translation: CASSDDPASPSPYNEQFF.

The J gene is TRBJ2-2, the V gene TRBV10-3; weak D call: TRBD1 (6 bases). The length of the CDR3 is 15 residues. Germline V lookup: CDR1 ENHRY, CDR2 SYGVKD. The V end lost 6 bases, the J end lost 4 bases, and 15 bases lay between the germline ends. CDR3: CAIRTGGDPTGELFF. CDR3 coding DNA: TGTGCCATCAGGACAGGTGGGGATCCCACCGGGGAGCTGTTTTTT.

The chain employs TRBV6-1 and TRBJ2-3; D call uncertain. This CDR3 region has 13 residues. Germline lookup yields CDR1 MNHNS and CDR2 SASEGT. The V end was cut by 1 base, the J end by 6 bases, with 8 bases between. CDR3 in amino acids: CASSEVRVDTQYF. CDR3 coding DNA: TGTGCCAGCAGTGAAGTCCGGGTCGATACGCAGTATTTT.

The rearrangement links TRBV30 to TRBJ1-2; D is uncertain. The CDR3 totals 13 residues. Trimming removed 2 bases at V and 10 bases at J, with 17 bases between. Germline V gene data show CDR1 as GTSNPN and CDR2 as SVGIG (reference sequence). The CDR3 loop reads CAWSLRVTAHYTF. The CDR3 DNA follows: TGTGCCTGGAGTTTGCGGGTAACAGCCCACTACACCTTC. The complete variable domain, with remaining parts taken from reference TRBV30 and TRBJ1-2, reads SQTIHQWPATLVQPVGSPLSLECTVEGTSNPNLYWYRQAAGRGLQLLFYSVGIGQISSEVPQNLSASRPQDRQFILSSKKLLLSDSGFYLCAWSLRVTAHYTFGSGTRLTVV.

The genes are TRBV6-1 and TRBJ1-1; D may be TRBD1 (5 bases). Germline V gene sequence: CDR1 MNHNS, CDR2 SASEGT. This CDR3 has 14 amino acids. The V and J ends lost 4 bases and 1 base respectively, with 10 bases between them. CDR3 nucleotide sequence: TGTGCCAGCAGTGTAATGGGGCCGAACACTGAAGCTTTCTTT. Protein sequence: CASSVMGPNTEAFF.

The chain carries TRBV18 and TRBJ2-5; 7 bases align to TRBD1. The germline V gene encodes CDR1 KGHSH and CDR2 LQKENI. J lost 2 bases, V lost 6 bases, and 0 bases had no gene match. The CDR3 is 12 amino acids. CDR3 coding DNA: TGTGCCAGCTCGGGACAGCAAGAGACCCAGTACTTC. Translation: CASSGQQETQYF.

V and J are TRBV29-1 and TRBJ2-1; 14 bases map to TRBD2. Trimming took 6 bases from V and 12 from J; bases not matched to a gene: 13. The CDR3 consists of 15 residues. CDR1 SQVTM and CDR2 ANQGSEA come from the germline V gene. The CDR3 protein is CSVGLAGVSTSGQFF. The CDR3 DNA sequence: TGCAGCGTGGGACTAGCGGGAGTATCTACTTCTGGGCAGTTCTTC.

Here the CDR3 reads CASSRGGGSGANVLTF. CDR3 in DNA: TGCGCCAGCAGCCGAGGGGGGGGCTCTGGGGCCAACGTCCTGACTTTC. This chain uses TRBV5-1 with TRBJ2-6, with D perhaps matching TRBD2 (7 bases). Germline V gives CDR1 SGHRS, CDR2 YFSETQ. This CDR3 has 16 residues. Trimming took 4 bases from V and 0 from J, leaving 11 bases between them.

The chain carries TRBV18 and TRBJ2-7, with 13 bases lining up with TRBD2. Germline V gene data show CDR1 as KGHSH and CDR2 as LQKENI. The CDR3 sequence is 16 residues long. V lost 3 bases, J lost 2 bases, and 4 bases stayed unmatched. CDR3: CASSPAGTSGTYEQYF. CDR3 nucleotides: TGTGCCAGCTCACCCGCTGGGACTAGCGGGACCTACGAGCAGTACTTC.

This clone was seen a handful of times. In the same sample, other DNA sequences code for this CDR3. The V gene is TRBV7-7, the J gene TRBJ2-1; D might be TRBD2 (5 bases). CDR1 is SSHAT, CDR2 FNYEAQ, per germline (reference sequence). The CDR3 consists of 13 residues. V was clipped by 1 base and J by 7 bases, with 8 bases between them. The CDR3 protein is CASSLGTDNEQFF. In DNA form, the CDR3 reads TGTGCCAGCAGCTTAGGGACTGATAATGAGCAGTTCTTC.

This chain connects TRBV2 to TRBJ2-7; D may be TRBD1 (6 bases). Trimming cost V 5 bases and J 3 bases, with 14 bases left between them. Germline V gene lookup returns CDR1 SNHLY and CDR2 FYNNEI. The CDR3 has 14 amino acids. CDR3 sequence reads: CASSKGQGIYEQYF. The DNA for the CDR3 is TGTGCCAGCAGTAAGGGGCAGGGGATCTACGAGCAGTACTTC. The variable domain in full, completed from reference TRBV2 and TRBJ2-7, reads EPEVTQTPSHQVTQMGQEVILRCVPISNHLYFYWYRQILGQKVEFLVSFYNNEISEKSEIFDDQFSVERPDGSNFTLKIRSTKLEDSAMYFCASSKGQGIYEQYFGPGTRLTVT.

This chain uses TRBV27 with TRBJ2-1; no clear D gene. The CDR3 loop spans 12 amino acids. V lost 6 bases and J 9 bases, leaving 12 bases between the germline ends. Germline assignment: CDR1 MNHEY and CDR2 SMNVEV (reference sequence). CDR3 coding DNA: TGTGCCAGCAGCTCCCCACTGAGTGAGCAGTTCTTC. Translating gives CASSSPLSEQFF.

CDR3 nucleotide sequence: TGTGCCAGCAGTGTAGGACTAGCGGGGACCGGGGAGCTGTTTTTT. This encodes CASSVGLAGTGELFF. This chain links TRBV28 with TRBJ2-2, with 12 bases identical to TRBD2. J lost 5 bases, V lost 5 bases, and 3 bases had no gene match. The CDR3 runs to 15 residues. Germline V gene sequence: CDR1 MDHEN, CDR2 SYDVKM.

This clone was seen only once. The chain has TRBV27 and TRBJ2-1; possibly TRBD1 for D (6 bases). This CDR3 has 17 amino acids. Germline CDR1 MNHEY, CDR2 SMNVEV (reference sequence). Trimming left V 5 bases short and J 1 base short, with 18 bases between. The CDR3 DNA is TGTGCCAGCAGTCACTCAGGGGCCAGGGCGTCCTACAATGAGCAGTTCTTC. Residues: CASSHSGARASYNEQFF.

V and J are TRBV7-2 and TRBJ2-7; 8 nucleotides line up with TRBD2. Unmatched junction bases numbered 17, after V lost 1 base and J lost 3 bases. Germline loops: CDR1 SGHTA, CDR2 FQGNSA. The CDR3 has 19 residues. This CDR3 reads CASSLETSAGGTKGYEQYF. The CDR3 bases are TGTGCCAGCAGCTTAGAGACTTCGGCGGGAGGTACCAAAGGCTACGAGCAGTACTTC.

The chain links TRBV9 to TRBJ2-7; TRBD2 agrees at 10 bases. This CDR3 contains 15 residues. V was pared by 3 bases and J by 6 bases, with 9 bases of the junction left unmatched. In germline, CDR1 is SGDLS, CDR2 YYNGEE. The CDR3 region is CASSGAGGPLSEQYF. CDR3 sequence (DNA): TGTGCCAGCAGCGGAGCGGGAGGGCCCTTGTCCGAGCAGTACTTC.

The chain combines TRBV7-9 with TRBJ2-7; 11 bases are a match to TRBD2. Germline V lookup: CDR1 SEHNR, CDR2 FQNEAQ (reference sequence). The trim removed 3 bases at V and 0 bases at J, leaving 1 base unmatched. The CDR3 extends over 15 amino acids. CDR3 sequence (DNA): TGTGCCAGCAGCTTCGGACTAGCGGGCTCCTACGAGCAGTACTTC. Translating it yields CASSFGLAGSYEQYF. The whole variable domain, filled in from reference TRBV7-9 and TRBJ2-7, reads DTGVSQNPRHKITKRGQNVTFRCDPISEHNRLYWYRQTLGQGPEFLTYFQNEAQLEKSRLLSDRFSAERPKGSFSTLEIQRTEQGDSAMYLCASSFGLAGSYEQYFGPGTRLTVT.

This sequence joins TRBV6-5 and TRBJ2-7, with 8 positions matching TRBD2. The germline V gene encodes CDR1 MNHEY and CDR2 SVGAGI. After removal of 0 bases from V and 5 bases from J, the junction contained 9 bases not matched to a gene. The CDR3 totals 16 residues. In DNA form, the CDR3 reads TGTGCCAGCAGTTACTCGGTTGGGACTAGGGTCCACGAGCAGTACTTC. Amino acids: CASSYSVGTRVHEQYF.

The chain recombines TRBV6-5 with TRBJ1-1; 9 nucleotides agree with TRBD1. This CDR3 spans 15 amino acids. Looked up from germline, CDR1 is MNHEY and CDR2 is SVGAGI. The trim removed 6 bases at V and 1 base at J, leaving 6 bases unmatched. This chain's CDR3 is CASRRGDRENTEAFF. The CDR3 bases are TGTGCCAGCAGAAGGGGGGACAGGGAGAACACTGAAGCTTTCTTT.

The J gene is TRBJ2-5, the V gene TRBV16; perhaps TRBD1 as D (6 bases). Trimming removed 1 base from V and 1 base from J, with 13 bases in between. Germline CDR1 reads KGHSY; CDR2 reads FQNENV. The CDR3 runs 16 residues. The CDR3 nucleotides are TGTGCCAGCAGCCAATGGGCAGGGGCACTCCAAGAGACCCAGTACTTC. It specifies CASSQWAGALQETQYF.

This chain joins TRBV28 and TRBJ2-7; 10 bases match TRBD2. This CDR3 is built from 14 residues. Trimming at V came to 6 bases and at J to 3 bases, leaving 5 bases not matched to a gene. Germline V CDR1 and CDR2: MDHEN, SYDVKM. The CDR3 protein is CASRSSGSFYEQYF. The CDR3 coding sequence is TGTGCCAGCAGGTCTAGCGGGAGTTTCTACGAGCAGTACTTC.

This chain links TRBV10-2 with TRBJ1-5; 7 bases line up with TRBD1. Germline V lookup: CDR1 WSHSY, CDR2 SAAADI. This CDR3 is built from 17 residues. Trimming removed 0 bases from V and 3 bases from J; junction bases left unmatched: 8. The CDR3: CASSESTTGDPNQPQHF. The CDR3, as DNA: TGCGCCAGCAGTGAGTCGACTACAGGGGACCCCAATCAGCCCCAGCATTTT.